Listed here are 5 T cell receptor beta chains from one sample, sequenced in a study of T cell repertoires in cytomegalovirus infection. These receptors are not linked to any known antigen. MiXCR, run by TCRdb on the reads, gives a single entry per CDR3 protein. Of under 300,000 distinct CDR3 sequences detected, roughly 21% appear once; the ten largest clones hold roughly a fifth. Sequencing used cultured PBMCs, obtained from culture after CMV antigen stimulation. These receptors were taken from a human donor in good health (CMV status not recorded). Some clones in this sample may be carry-over from other donors' samples.

The gene calls are TRBV12-5 and TRBJ2-1; no firm D call. From germline, CDR1 is LGHNT and CDR2 FRNRAP. V was clipped by 1 base and J by 15 bases, with 16 bases between them. The CDR3 has 13 amino acids. CDR3 in DNA: TGTGCTAGTGGTTTGGCCCCACTGAGCCGATTGTTCTTC. This codes for CASGLAPLSRLFF.

In this sample, this clonotype turned up a few times. The rearrangement links TRBV11-2 to TRBJ2-7; D unresolved. Trimming took 2 bases from V and 7 from J, leaving 15 bases between them. Germline V gene lookup returns CDR1 SGHAT and CDR2 FQNNGV. This CDR3 has 14 amino acids. The CDR3 coding sequence is TGTGCCAGCAGCTTACGTTCAACACGTGTGGAGCAGTACTTC. The encoded protein is CASSLRSTRVEQYF.

There are a few counts of this clonotype. The V call is TRBV12-3 or TRBV12-4, the J call TRBJ2-2; D may be TRBD2 (6 bases). Trimming shortened V by 4 bases and J by 0 bases, and 12 bases separated the two germline ends. The CDR3 sequence is 16 residues long. This CDR3 is CASSSEGRANTGELFF. The CDR3 DNA reads as TGTGCCAGCAGTTCGGAGGGGCGGGCGAACACCGGGGAGCTGTTTTTT.

Here the CDR3 DNA reads TGCAGTGCCCGTGAAAATACAGGGATCGGGGAGCTGTTTTTT. Residues: CSARENTGIGELFF. The chain carries TRBV20-1 and TRBJ2-2; a weak D match, TRBD1 (6 bases). From germline, CDR1 is DFQATT and CDR2 SNEGSKA (reference sequence). V lost 6 bases, J lost 7 bases, and 18 bases lay in between. This CDR3 has 14 amino acids.

This clonotype was counted ten times or more. This chain uses TRBV7-2 with TRBJ1-5; D possibly corresponds to TRBD1 (6 bases). The CDR3 loop spans 15 amino acids. The germline V gene has CDR1 SGHTA and CDR2 FQGNSA. V lost 5 bases and J lost 5, with 16 bases in between. The CDR3 nucleotides are TGTGCCAGCAGCCTAGACGATGGGGGGCATCAGCCCCAGCATTTT. Translation: CASSLDDGGHQPQHF.